What follows is one T cell receptor (beta chain) and its context. There is no known antigen for this receptor. Base qualities are not recorded, but no much larger clone differs from it by a single base. The sequenced samples were obtained from patients with active juvenile idiopathic arthritis. Sorting was carried out immediately after cells were thawed, and dead cells were excluded with Live/Dead Fixable Near-IR Stain. The data were obtained in a study of circulating and synovial CD4+ cells in juvenile arthritis (dated by TCRdb to the mid-2010s). With respect to the entire study: Within each patient, the study compared the TCRbeta CDR3 repertoires of three groups: circulating HLA-DR+ CD4 T cells, bulk blood CD4 T cells, and synovial CD4 T cells. The goal of repertoire sequencing was to confirm that a circulating synovial-like CD4 T cell subset was enriched in synovial clonotypes.

From its cysteine to its phenylalanine, the CDR3 spans 15 amino acids. Of the read, only the CDR3 DNA is kept; its 45 bases are in frame from base 1. CDR1 is given as SGHTA and CDR2 as FQGNSA, both from the germline V gene. V has 6 bases trimmed and J has 6 bases trimmed; junction bases matching no gene number 5. On the study overall, not on this receptor specifically: Because T cell genome counts differed by at least an order of magnitude between CPL and bulk blood CD4 samples, sample-size effects were addressed. Lower diversity was observed in synovial and circulating pathogenic-like lymphocyte repertoires than in bulk blood CD4 repertoires, and some CPL samples were found to be as oligoclonal as synovium. Overlap with synovium increased with sequencing depth, so measured shared-clonotype fractions likely underestimated the full repertoire overlap. Circulating pathogenic-like lymphocytes clustered with synovial T cells and shared a substantially higher fraction of CDR3 sequences with synovium than bulk blood. No difference between circulating pathogenic-like lymphocytes and bulk blood T cells was detected by traditional Vbeta family usage analysis.

The method behind the library was the immunoSEQ multiplex PCR assay. An external provider performed TCRbeta CDR3 sequencing as a commercial service. The original methods were these. The analyses relied on productive nucleotide sequences along with amino acid sequences obtained through in silico translation. Diversity was quantified by Renyi entropy over a range of alpha values, with sample size equalised by taking the median of 200 repeated subsamples. Pairwise repertoire distance was calculated as one minus the Chao-modified Jaccard index to correct for under-sampling and was used for clustering. Frequency-weighted overlap with synovial clonotypes was calculated over 200 sample sizes with 200 draws without replacement at each size, and the overlap was reported at the size of the smaller sample. This is the immuneACCESS table as TCRdb keeps it, with only in-frame sequences that have V and J called. A part of the clones is gone; compared with another copy, unresolved V genes explain less than half, and the rest is unexplained. V and J calls and clone size are given by that table; D and trimming were obtained from the DNA. The sample data list some 3,300 clones, and approximately 80% of these were observed just once. The top ten constitute roughly 3.3% of the sample.

The chain is assembled from TRBV7-2 and TRBJ2-1, with 13 middle bases fitting TRBD2. This receptor was obtained from a human donor with juvenile idiopathic arthritis. The sample comprised CD4+ T cells from synovial fluid. The CDR3 protein sequence reads: CASRLGTSGVNEQFF. Here is the DNA: TGTGCCAGCAGGTTGGGGACTAGCGGGGTCAATGAGCAGTTCTTC. Full variable domain (CDR3 extended with the reference TRBV7-2 and TRBJ2-1 proteins): GAGVSQSPSNKVTEKGKDVELRCDPISGHTALYWYRQSLGQGLEFLIYFQGNSAPDKSGLPSDRFSAERTGGSVSTLTIQRTQQEDSAVYLCASRLGTSGVNEQFFGPGTRLTVL.